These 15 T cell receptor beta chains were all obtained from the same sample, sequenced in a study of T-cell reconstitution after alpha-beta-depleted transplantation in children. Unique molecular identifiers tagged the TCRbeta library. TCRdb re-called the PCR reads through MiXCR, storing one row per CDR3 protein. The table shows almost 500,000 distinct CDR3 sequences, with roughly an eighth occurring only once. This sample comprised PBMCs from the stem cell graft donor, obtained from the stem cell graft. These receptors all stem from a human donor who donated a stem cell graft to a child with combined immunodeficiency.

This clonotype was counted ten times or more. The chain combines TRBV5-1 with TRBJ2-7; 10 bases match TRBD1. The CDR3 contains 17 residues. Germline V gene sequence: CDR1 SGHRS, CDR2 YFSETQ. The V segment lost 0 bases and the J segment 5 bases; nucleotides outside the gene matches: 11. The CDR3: CASSLGLVTGGIDEQYF. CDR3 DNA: TGCGCCAGCAGCTTGGGCCTTGTGACAGGGGGCATCGACGAGCAGTACTTC.

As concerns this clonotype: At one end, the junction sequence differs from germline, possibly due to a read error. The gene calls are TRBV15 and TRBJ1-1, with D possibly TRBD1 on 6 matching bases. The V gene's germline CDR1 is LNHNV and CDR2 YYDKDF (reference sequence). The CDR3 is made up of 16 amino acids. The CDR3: CGTSRGRGNLNTEAFF. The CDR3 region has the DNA TGTGGCACCAGCAGAGGCAGGGGAAACCTGAACACTGAAGCTTTCTTT. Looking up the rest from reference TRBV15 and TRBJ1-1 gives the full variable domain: DAMVIQNPRYQVTQFGKPVTLSCSQTLNHNVMYWYQQKSSQAPKLLFHYYDKDFNNEADTPDNFQSRRPNTSFCFLDIRSPGLGDTAMYLCGTSRGRGNLNTEAFFGQGTRLTVV.

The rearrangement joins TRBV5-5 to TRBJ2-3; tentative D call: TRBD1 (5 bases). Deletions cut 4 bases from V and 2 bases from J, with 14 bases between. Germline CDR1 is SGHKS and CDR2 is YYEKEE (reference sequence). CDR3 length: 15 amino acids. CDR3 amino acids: CASSLWQGLTDTQYF. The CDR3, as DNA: TGTGCCAGCAGCCTTTGGCAGGGCCTCACAGATACGCAGTATTTT. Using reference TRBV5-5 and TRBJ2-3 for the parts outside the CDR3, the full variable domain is DAGVTQSPTHLIKTRGQQVTLRCSPISGHKSVSWYQQVLGQGPQFIFQYYEKEERGRGNFPDRFSARQFPNYSSELNVNALLLGDSALYLCASSLWQGLTDTQYFGPGTRLTVL.

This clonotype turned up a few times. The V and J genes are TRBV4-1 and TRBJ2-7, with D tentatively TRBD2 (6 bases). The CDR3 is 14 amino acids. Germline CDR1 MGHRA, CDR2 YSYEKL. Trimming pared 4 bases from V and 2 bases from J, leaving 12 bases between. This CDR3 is CASSPQREAYEQYF. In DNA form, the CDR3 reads TGCGCCAGCAGCCCCCAGAGGGAGGCCTACGAGCAGTACTTC.

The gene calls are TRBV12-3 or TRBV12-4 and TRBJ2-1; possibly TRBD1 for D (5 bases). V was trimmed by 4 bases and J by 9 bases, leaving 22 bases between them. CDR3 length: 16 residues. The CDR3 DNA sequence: TGTGCCAGCAGTTCCTCAGGGTATTCGATTGATCGTGAGCAGTTCTTC. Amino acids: CASSSSGYSIDREQFF.

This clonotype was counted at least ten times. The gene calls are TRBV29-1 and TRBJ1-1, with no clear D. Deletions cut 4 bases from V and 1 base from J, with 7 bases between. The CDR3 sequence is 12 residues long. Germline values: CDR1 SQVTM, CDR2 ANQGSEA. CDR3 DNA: TGCAGCGTTGGCAGGACGAACACTGAAGCTTTCTTT. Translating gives CSVGRTNTEAFF. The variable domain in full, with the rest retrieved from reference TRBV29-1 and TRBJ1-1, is SAVISQKPSRDICQRGTSLTIQCQVDSQVTMMFWYRQQPGQSLTLIATANQGSEATYESGFVIDKFPISRPNLTFSTLTVSNMSPEDSSIYLCSVGRTNTEAFFGQGTRLTVV.

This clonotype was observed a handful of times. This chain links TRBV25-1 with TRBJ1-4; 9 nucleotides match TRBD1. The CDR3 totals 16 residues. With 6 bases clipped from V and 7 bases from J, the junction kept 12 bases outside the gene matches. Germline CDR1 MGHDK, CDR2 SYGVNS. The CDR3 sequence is CASSTRVGQGREKLFF. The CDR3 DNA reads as TGTGCCAGCAGCACCCGAGTAGGACAGGGGCGTGAAAAACTGTTTTTT.

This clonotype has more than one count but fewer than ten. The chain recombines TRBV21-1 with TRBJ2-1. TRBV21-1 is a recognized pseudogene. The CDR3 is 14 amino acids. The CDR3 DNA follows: TGTGCCAGCCGTGGTGCAACCTCCTACAATGAGCAGTTCTTC. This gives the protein CASRGATSYNEQFF.

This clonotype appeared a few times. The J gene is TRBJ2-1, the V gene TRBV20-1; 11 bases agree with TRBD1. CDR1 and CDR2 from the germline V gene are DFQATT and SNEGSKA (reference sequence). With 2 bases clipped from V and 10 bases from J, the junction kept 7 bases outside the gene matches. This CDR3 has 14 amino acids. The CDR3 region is CSARLGQGVWEQFF. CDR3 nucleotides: TGCAGTGCTAGATTGGGACAGGGGGTTTGGGAGCAGTTCTTC.

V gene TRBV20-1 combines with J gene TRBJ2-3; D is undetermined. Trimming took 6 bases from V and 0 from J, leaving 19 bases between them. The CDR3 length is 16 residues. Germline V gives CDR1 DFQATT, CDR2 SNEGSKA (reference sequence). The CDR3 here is CSAPVRRFPSTDTQYF. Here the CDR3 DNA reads TGCAGTGCCCCCGTCCGGCGGTTCCCTAGCACAGATACGCAGTATTTT.

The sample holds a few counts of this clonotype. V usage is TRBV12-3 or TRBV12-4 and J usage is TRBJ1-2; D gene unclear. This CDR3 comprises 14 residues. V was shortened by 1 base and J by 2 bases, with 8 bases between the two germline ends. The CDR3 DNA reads TGTGCCAGCAGTTTAGTTGCGGAAAACTATGGCTACACCTTC. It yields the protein CASSLVAENYGYTF.

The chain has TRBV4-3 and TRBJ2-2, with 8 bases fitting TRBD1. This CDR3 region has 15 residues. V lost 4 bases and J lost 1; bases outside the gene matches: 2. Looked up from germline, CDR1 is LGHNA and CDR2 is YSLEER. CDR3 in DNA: TGCGCCAGCAGCCTTGACAGGGGGAACACCGGGGAGCTGTTTTTT. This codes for CASSLDRGNTGELFF.

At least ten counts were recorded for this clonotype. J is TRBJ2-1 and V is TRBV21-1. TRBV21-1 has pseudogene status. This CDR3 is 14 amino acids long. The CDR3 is CASSKYRWPNEQFF. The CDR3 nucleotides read TGTGCCAGCAGCAAGTATAGGTGGCCCAATGAGCAGTTCTTC.

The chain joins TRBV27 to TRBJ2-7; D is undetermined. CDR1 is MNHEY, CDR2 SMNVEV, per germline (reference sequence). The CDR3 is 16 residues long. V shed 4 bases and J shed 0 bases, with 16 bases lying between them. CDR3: CASSYSQAESSYEQYF. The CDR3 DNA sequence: TGTGCCAGCAGTTACTCCCAGGCCGAGAGCTCCTACGAGCAGTACTTC.

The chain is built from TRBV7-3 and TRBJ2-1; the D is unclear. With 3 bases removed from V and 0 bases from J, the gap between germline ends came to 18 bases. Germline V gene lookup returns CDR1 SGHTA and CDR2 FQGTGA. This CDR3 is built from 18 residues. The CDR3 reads CASSFQPSGPSSYNEQFF. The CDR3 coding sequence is TGTGCCAGCAGCTTCCAGCCCTCGGGCCCTAGCTCCTACAATGAGCAGTTCTTC.